The T cell receptor (beta chain) described here comes from a study of breast tumors, draining lymph nodes, adjacent tissues. Overall study findings and caveats: Tumor T cell lymph node origin was a supported hypothesis, not proven.

The lymph nodes were axillary draining lymph nodes from breast cancer patients. This clonotype has ten or more counts. Antigen specificity is unknown. The CDR3 sequence is 15 residues long. From germline, CDR1 is MNHEY and CDR2 SVGEGT. With 2 bases clipped from V and 7 bases from J, the junction kept 4 bases outside the gene matches. Via MiXCR, TCRdb re-called the multiplex PCR reads, giving one row per CDR3 protein. The sample lists approximately 130,000 distinct CDR3 sequences, about 20% seen once, with roughly 2% in the top ten. This TCR was sampled from a female donor with breast cancer. Some clones in this sample may be carry-over from other donors' samples. The chain joins TRBV6-2 or TRBV6-3 to TRBJ2-3; 12 bases are shared with TRBD2. The sample taken for sequencing was axillary lymph node tissue. CDR3: CASSYLTSGRNTQYF. CDR3 in DNA: TGTGCCAGCAGTTACCTGACTAGCGGGAGAAATACGCAGTATTTT.